This TCR beta chain is drawn from a study of patients and donors after allogeneic stem cell transplantation. The CDR3 runs 12 residues. Germline CDR1 is SGHDT and CDR2 is YYEEEE. V gave up 4 bases and J gave up 6 bases, with 10 bases separating them. TCRdb re-analysed the RT-PCR reads in MiXCR, keeping a single row per CDR3 protein. Found here are 90,000 to 130,000 distinct CDR3 sequences, approximately 40% of them singletons; the top ten hold 27%. The chain joins TRBV5-6 to TRBJ1-1; D not certain. The receptor comes from a human donor who was either an allogeneic HSCT recipient or a stem cell or donor lymphocyte infusion donor (not recorded which). It is not recorded whose cells these are; they may come from a transplant donor. Specimen: blood, either unsorted or a sorted T cell fraction (not recorded which). The CDR3 DNA is TGTGCCAGCAGCCTTGCGGACGCTGAAGCTTTCTTT. Amino acid sequence: CASSLADAEAFF.